This is a list of T cell receptor beta chains from one sample in a study of T-cell reconstitution after alpha-beta-depleted transplantation in children. TCRdb fed the PCR reads into MiXCR, producing one record per CDR3 protein. The table lists approximately 1,000,000 distinct CDR3 sequences, 25% to 30% of them singletons. The input for sequencing was PBMCs, mostly from graft donor cells, taken 360 days after TCRalphabeta/CD19-depleted stem cell transplant. These receptors were taken from a boy under two years old who had a stem cell transplant for SCID, so the T cells may come from the graft donor. CDR3s include the opening cysteine and the closing phenylalanine or tryptophan. A D gene is named only where the DNA matches it firmly. Clone size is not always given. Where it is, it says once, few, many or a class for expanded clones.

v_call	clone_size	d_call	j_call	cdr3_aa	cdr3_nt
TRBV6-5	.	TRBD1	TRBJ1-2	CASSWEGGQSYGYTF	TGTGCCAGCAGTTGGGAGGGGGGACAGAGCTATGGCTACACCTTC
TRBV5-1	few	.	TRBJ2-1	CASSFNPAGNEQFF	TGCGCCAGCAGCTTCAACCCCGCAGGGAATGAGCAGTTCTTC
TRBV29-1	.	.	TRBJ2-1	CSSTSWGNEQFF	TGCAGCTCTACCAGTTGGGGAAATGAGCAGTTCTTC
TRBV27	few	.	TRBJ1-2	CASSCLESGCYGYTF	TGTGCCAGCAGTTGTCTTGAAAGCGGATGCTATGGCTACACCTTC
TRBV18	.	TRBD1	TRBJ2-7	CASSPPTGWAYEQYF	TGTGCCAGCTCACCACCGACAGGGTGGGCCTACGAGCAGTACTTC
TRBV12-3/TRBV12-4	few	.	TRBJ2-5	CASSLGADQETQYF	TGTGCCAGCAGCTTAGGGGCAGACCAAGAGACCCAGTACTTC
TRBV6-5	few	.	TRBJ1-4	CASSYGAGYEKLFF	TGTGCCAGCAGTTACGGGGCAGGGTATGAAAAACTGTTTTTT
TRBV12-3/TRBV12-4	.	TRBD1	TRBJ1-2	CASRRQGDHYGYTF	TGTGCCAGCAGGCGACAGGGGGATCACTATGGCTACACCTTC
TRBV11-2	once	TRBD1	TRBJ2-7	CASSLGWVRGHEQYF	TGTGCCAGCAGCTTAGGTTGGGTCAGGGGGCACGAGCAGTACTTC
TRBV5-1	.	.	TRBJ1-1	CASSLDSTLNTEAFF	TGCGCCAGCAGCTTGGACTCGACTTTGAACACTGAAGCTTTCTTT
TRBV29-1	.	TRBD1	TRBJ2-5	CSVDTPGQGRQETQYF	TGCAGCGTTGACACCCCAGGACAGGGCCGACAAGAGACCCAGTACTTC
TRBV28	few	TRBD1	TRBJ2-4	CASSSPVPGQGFKNIQYF	TGTGCCAGCAGTTCTCCCGTGCCGGGACAGGGCTTCAAAAACATTCAGTACTTC
TRBV11-1	few	.	TRBJ2-5	CASSLGLWETQYF	TGTGCCAGCAGCCTGGGGTTATGGGAGACCCAGTACTTC
TRBV12-3/TRBV12-4	few	TRBD2	TRBJ2-4	CASNLGASGAKNIQYF	TGTGCCAGCAACCTAGGGGCTAGCGGAGCCAAAAACATTCAGTACTTC
TRBV24-1	.	.	TRBJ2-1	CATSDLYREFF	TGTGCCACCAGTGATTTGTACAGGGAATTCTTC
TRBV5-1	few	TRBD1	TRBJ2-7	CASSGRTGVYEQYF	TGCGCCAGCAGCGGCCGAACAGGGGTCTACGAGCAGTACTTC
TRBV12-3/TRBV12-4	few	.	TRBJ2-1	CASSLAQGGQFF	TGTGCCAGCAGTTTAGCCCAGGGAGGGCAGTTCTTC
TRBV29-1	.	TRBD2	TRBJ2-7	CSGGLETHEQYF	TGCAGCGGGGGACTAGAGACACACGAGCAGTACTTC
TRBV5-6	.	TRBD1	TRBJ1-2	CASSRGTGGGYTF	TGTGCCAGCAGCCGGGGGACAGGCGGTGGCTACACCTTC
TRBV28	many	TRBD1	TRBJ2-5	CASSHTTGGAANQETQYF	TGTGCCAGCAGCCATACCACAGGGGGCGCGGCCAACCAAGAGACCCAGTACTTC
TRBV10-3	.	.	TRBJ2-3	CAIKETSGYTQYF	TGTGCCATCAAAGAGACATCCGGGTATACGCAGTATTTT
TRBV10-3	.	TRBD1	TRBJ2-7	CATRTGNRTTYEQYF	TGTGCCACCCGGACAGGGAATAGAACTACTTACGAGCAGTACTTC
TRBV20-1	.	.	TRBJ2-3	CSASGLVTDTQYF	TGCAGTGCTAGTGGCCTGGTCACAGATACGCAGTATTTT
TRBV5-1	.	TRBD2	TRBJ2-5	CASSLLPGLAEETQYF	TGCGCCAGCAGCTTGTTACCGGGACTAGCGGAAGAGACCCAGTACTTC
TRBV5-1	few	.	TRBJ2-2	CASSLGGPFTGELFF	TGCGCCAGCAGCTTGGGAGGCCCGTTCACCGGGGAGCTGTTTTTT
TRBV4-3	many	.	TRBJ2-5	CASSHRQAQETQYF	TGCGCCAGCAGCCATAGACAGGCCCAAGAGACCCAGTACTTC
TRBV7-3	.	.	TRBJ1-1	CASSLLPSQADTEAFF	TGTGCCAGCAGCTTACTCCCATCACAGGCGGACACTGAAGCTTTCTTT
TRBV12-3/TRBV12-4	few	.	TRBJ2-7	CASSSAYHEQYF	TGTGCCAGCAGTTCCGCTTACCACGAGCAGTACTTC
TRBV5-1	.	.	TRBJ2-2	CASSLGGPQIPGELFF	TGCGCCAGCAGCTTGGGAGGACCACAAATCCCCGGGGAGCTGTTTTTT
TRBV7-2	.	TRBD1	TRBJ2-7	CASSFTGGSLDEQYF	TGTGCCAGCAGCTTCACAGGGGGGTCTTTGGATGAGCAGTACTTC
TRBV10-3	.	TRBD1	TRBJ2-7	CAAGQGLHEQYF	TGTGCCGCGGGACAGGGGCTTCACGAGCAGTACTTC
TRBV12-3/TRBV12-4	.	.	TRBJ2-5	CASTPAGHQETQYF	TGTGCCAGCACTCCAGCAGGCCACCAAGAGACCCAGTACTTC
TRBV2	once	.	TRBJ2-5	CASSDYWRYREYQETQYF	TGTGCCAGCAGTGATTACTGGCGGTACAGGGAGTATCAAGAGACCCAGTACTTC
TRBV28	.	.	TRBJ2-2	CASSNDRQNTGELFF	TGTGCCAGCAGCAATGACAGACAGAACACCGGGGAGCTGTTTTTT
TRBV15	.	.	TRBJ2-7	CATSRVGYEQYF	TGTGCCACCAGCAGAGTAGGCTACGAGCAGTACTTC
TRBV12-3/TRBV12-4	.	.	TRBJ1-2	CASSPSVAGGLGYTF	TGTGCCAGCAGTCCCAGCGTGGCCGGGGGGCTTGGCTACACCTTC
TRBV20-1	few	.	TRBJ2-1	CSARTGANHNEQFF	TGCAGTGCTAGAACGGGGGCGAACCACAATGAGCAGTTCTTC
TRBV20-1	.	.	TRBJ2-7	CSATQGRGYEQYF	TGCAGTGCTACTCAGGGTAGGGGCTACGAGCAGTACTTC
TRBV20-1	.	TRBD1	TRBJ1-1	CSARVRGRTEAFF	TGCAGTGCTAGAGTAAGGGGGCGGACTGAAGCTTTCTTT
TRBV28	many	.	TRBJ1-2	CASSYSPNYGYTF	TGTGCCAGCAGTTACAGCCCTAACTATGGCTACACCTTC
TRBV5-1	.	.	TRBJ2-5	CASSLSPGQLKTQYF	TGCGCCAGCAGCTTGTCCCCGGGACAACTAAAGACCCAGTACTTC
TRBV12-3/TRBV12-4	.	.	TRBJ2-7	CASSFLNSRDGPYEQYF	TGTGCCAGCAGTTTCTTAAATTCTAGAGACGGCCCCTACGAGCAGTACTTC
TRBV7-2	.	.	TRBJ2-7	CASSSLVSGSHEQYF	TGTGCCAGCAGCTCCCTCGTATCCGGGTCCCACGAGCAGTACTTC
TRBV20-1	.	.	TRBJ1-1	CSARFYAWAPTEAFF	TGCAGTGCTAGATTCTACGCGTGGGCGCCCACTGAAGCTTTCTTT
TRBV18	.	TRBD2	TRBJ2-1	CASSPGRGVGNEQFF	TGTGCCAGCTCACCAGGGCGGGGGGTCGGAAATGAGCAGTTCTTC
TRBV12-3/TRBV12-4	few	.	TRBJ1-1	CASSPRRVGYTEAFF	TGTGCCAGCAGCCCACGGAGGGTAGGGTACACTGAAGCTTTCTTT
TRBV20-1	.	.	TRBJ2-7	CSAVLPGLSTEQYF	TGCAGTGCTGTTCTCCCGGGACTGTCTACGGAGCAGTACTTC
TRBV20-1	few	.	TRBJ1-5	CSASTGLQPQHF	TGCAGTGCTAGTACCGGGCTCCAGCCCCAGCATTTT
TRBV20-1	few	TRBD2	TRBJ2-7	CSASRRRLAATYEQYF	TGCAGTGCTAGCCGTCGTCGGCTAGCGGCGACCTACGAGCAGTACTTC
TRBV5-1	few	.	TRBJ2-3	CASSAARVADTQYF	TGCGCCAGCAGCGCAGCCCGGGTGGCAGATACGCAGTATTTT
TRBV20-1	few	.	TRBJ1-6	CSARGVQGFNSPLHF	TGCAGTGCTAGAGGGGTTCAGGGATTCAATTCACCCCTCCACTTT
TRBV20-1	.	TRBD1	TRBJ2-7	CSASRDSTYEQYF	TGCAGTGCTAGCCGGGACAGCACCTACGAGCAGTACTTC